This T cell receptor beta chain was identified during a study of control samples from healthy donors and cancer patients. TCRdb keeps only in-frame clones here, not all; method: immunoSEQ multiplex PCR. The sample includes approximately 170,000 clones, around 90% of them seen just once. This clone was seen more than once but under ten times. Germline V gene data show CDR1 as LGHNA and CDR2 as YSLEER. V lost 2 bases and J 13 bases, leaving 15 bases between the germline ends. The CDR3 is made up of 13 amino acids. The TCR was taken from a woman aged 45-65 years in good health. Sequences were obtained from blood. This rearrangement joins TRBV4-3 to TRBJ2-1; D uncertain. CDR3 DNA: TGCGCCAGCAGCCAATCGATCCAGTATCTACAGTTCTTC. Its protein is CASSQSIQYLQFF.